Below, 2 T cell receptor beta chains from the same sample are listed, as sequenced in a study of blood T cells in healthy people across ages. Alongside a J-beta primer mix, a sample-barcoded 5' primer served in a second PCR lasting roughly 7 to 11 cycles. MiXCR, run by TCRdb on the 5' RACE reads, gives a single entry per CDR3 protein. This sample has about 570,000 distinct CDR3 sequences, with 27% found just once. The sequenced sample was blood. The receptor source for this set is a woman in her seventies in good health.

This clonotype appeared a few times. The genes are TRBV20-1 and TRBJ2-5; D is unclear. The CDR3 is made up of 12 amino acids. Germline assignment: CDR1 DFQATT and CDR2 SNEGSKA (reference sequence). The V gene lost 3 bases and the J gene lost 5 bases, with 10 bases spanning the gap. For the CDR3, the DNA is TGCAGTGCTAGTTCAGGCCGGGAGACCCAGTACTTC. It specifies CSASSGRETQYF.

The rearrangement joins TRBV6-2 or TRBV6-3 to TRBJ1-1; D not certain. V shed 4 bases and J shed 5 bases, with 17 bases lying between them. Looked up from germline, CDR1 is MNHEY and CDR2 is SVGEGT. CDR3 length: 15 amino acids. CDR3 region: CASSFDKTRVTEAFF. CDR3 in DNA: TGTGCCAGCAGTTTTGACAAGACTAGGGTTACTGAAGCTTTCTTT.